One sample yielded the 27 T cell receptor beta chains listed below, sequenced in a study of shared clonotypes between healthy human individuals. Sequencing was performed with immunoSEQ multiplex PCR; in TCRdb, only in-frame clones are kept and a portion is missing. The sample comprises more than 2 million clones, 95% of which are singletons, and less than 0.15% rests with the top ten. The specimen was naive CD4+ T cells sorted from blood. The subset denotes: CD45RA+ positively selected. These receptors came from a man younger than 35 in good health.

CDR3 amino acids: CASSIASGRRAGELFF. DNA for the CDR3: TGTGCCAGTAGTATTGCTAGCGGGAGAAGGGCCGGGGAGCTGTTTTTT. V and J are TRBV19 and TRBJ2-2, with 10 positions matching TRBD2. V lost 3 bases to trimming and J lost 6 bases; unmatched junction nucleotides: 7. In germline, CDR1 is LNHDA, CDR2 SQIVND (reference sequence). This CDR3 is built from 16 residues.

In regard to this clone: This specimen includes other DNA sequences encoding the same CDR3. The CDR3 nucleotides are TGCGCCAGCAGCCAAATCGGGGGCTCCTACAATGAGCAGTTCTTC. Its translation is CASSQIGGSYNEQFF. This rearrangement joins TRBV4-1 to TRBJ2-1; a possible D gene is TRBD2 (6 bases). The V end was cut by 2 bases, the J end by 0 bases, with 8 bases between. Germline CDR1 is MGHRA and CDR2 is YSYEKL. This CDR3 comprises 15 residues.

Notes on this clone: This sample also contains other DNA sequences that code for the same CDR3. The chain uses TRBV30 and TRBJ1-4, with TRBD1 as a possible D gene (5 bases). CDR1 is GTSNPN, CDR2 SVGIG, per germline (reference sequence). The ends were cut back, 3 bases at V and 2 bases at J, with 10 bases in the middle. The CDR3 is 14 amino acids. In DNA form, the CDR3 reads TGTGCCTGGAGCGTCGGGGGGACTAATGAAAAACTGTTTTTT. Its protein product is CAWSVGGTNEKLFF.

The rearrangement uses TRBV7-8 and TRBJ1-2; D is perhaps TRBD1 (6 bases). The CDR3 totals 16 residues. V was trimmed by 3 bases and J by 8 bases, leaving 22 bases between them. Germline CDR1 SGHVS, CDR2 FQNEAQ. The CDR3 sequence: CASSLESGQWGRGYTF. Written as DNA, the CDR3 is TGTGCCAGCAGCTTGGAATCGGGACAATGGGGAAGAGGCTACACCTTC.

The chain is built from TRBV4-3 and TRBJ2-7; D not certain. V lost 0 bases and J 9 bases, leaving 12 bases between the germline ends. From germline, CDR1 is LGHNA and CDR2 YSLEER. The CDR3 length is 13 residues. The DNA for the CDR3 is TGCGCCAGCAGCCAAGATTTTAGCCGCGCGCAGTACTTC. Translated, it gives CASSQDFSRAQYF.

The rearrangement joins TRBV2 to TRBJ2-3; D may be TRBD1 or TRBD2 (5 bases each). CDR1 is SNHLY, CDR2 FYNNEI, per germline. V was clipped by 1 base and J by 12 bases, with 14 bases between them. This CDR3 is 13 amino acids long. CDR3 sequence (DNA): TGTGCCAGCAGTGAAGGAAGAGGGGCTGGTCAGTATTTT. Translated: CASSEGRGAGQYF.

This chain connects TRBV5-6 to TRBJ2-5; D unclear. Trimming took 1 base from V and 5 from J, leaving 15 bases between them. The V gene's germline CDR1 is SGHDT and CDR2 YYEEEE. The CDR3 runs to 15 residues. CDR3 nucleotide sequence: TGTGCCAGCAGCTTGAGTTATGGGGTCTGGGAGACCCAGTACTTC. Translating gives CASSLSYGVWETQYF.

This clone was counted once. The chain uses TRBV5-4 and TRBJ1-3; 10 bases align to TRBD1. The V segment lost 3 bases and the J segment 4 bases; nucleotides outside the gene matches: 1. Per the germline V gene, CDR1 is SGHNT and CDR2 is YYREEE (reference sequence). The CDR3 runs to 14 residues. The DNA for the CDR3 is TGTGCCAGCAGCTGGACAGGGGGAGGAAACACCATATATTTT. This sequence encodes CASSWTGGGNTIYF.

This clone was seen once. The J gene is TRBJ2-5, the V gene TRBV27; D uncertain. Trimming shortened V by 2 bases and J by 1 base, and 20 bases separated the two germline ends. Per the germline V gene, CDR1 is MNHEY and CDR2 is SMNVEV (reference sequence). The CDR3 covers 18 residues. The CDR3 DNA is TGTGCCAGCAGTTTAAGACCCCCCGTCGTCACCGTCCAAGAGACCCAGTACTTC. Its protein product is CASSLRPPVVTVQETQYF.

The genes are TRBV7-2 and TRBJ2-4; D not resolved. V dropped 1 base and J dropped 13 bases, with 17 bases sitting between them. The CDR3 runs 14 residues. Germline V gene sequence: CDR1 SGHTA, CDR2 FQGNSA. The CDR3: CASSLGTSSVSQYF. DNA of the CDR3: TGTGCCAGCAGCTTAGGGACCAGTTCCGTCTCCCAGTACTTC.

For this clone: Different DNA sequences within this sample yield the same CDR3. V and J are TRBV18 and TRBJ1-2, with D possibly TRBD1 on 5 matching bases. CDR1 and CDR2 (germline): KGHSH, LQKENI. The CDR3 loop spans 14 amino acids. Between the trimmed V and J ends, which lost 0 bases and 5 bases, there was a span of 10 bases. The CDR3, as DNA: TGTGCCAGCTCACCACCCGGCAGGGTATATGGCTACACCTTC. Its translation is CASSPPGRVYGYTF.

On this clone: Distinct nucleotide sequences in the sample also encode this CDR3. This chain uses TRBV5-4 with TRBJ2-6; TRBD1 matches 7 bases. V gave up 4 bases and J gave up 0 bases; unmatched junction bases: 1. Germline V gives CDR1 SGHNT, CDR2 YYREEE (reference sequence). The CDR3 spans 15 residues. The CDR3 bases are TGTGCCAGCAGCCCAGGGGGCTCTGGGGCCAACGTCCTGACTTTC. Translation gives CASSPGGSGANVLTF.

V usage is TRBV2 and J usage is TRBJ1-6, with TRBD1 matching 10 bases. Trimming cost V 1 base and J 4 bases; bases outside gene matches: 1. Germline V gene sequence: CDR1 SNHLY, CDR2 FYNNEI. CDR3 length equals 16 residues. The CDR3 protein is CASSEGGQGYNSPLHF. The CDR3 nucleotides read TGTGCCAGCAGTGAAGGGGGACAGGGGTATAATTCACCCCTCCACTTT.

The gene calls are TRBV10-1 and TRBJ2-1; 13 bases map to TRBD2. Germline lookup yields CDR1 WNHNN and CDR2 SYGVQD (reference sequence). This CDR3 contains 17 residues. Trimming cost V 0 bases and J 6 bases; bases outside gene matches: 5. CDR3 in amino acids: CASSESTSGRAINEQFF. CDR3 coding DNA: TGCGCCAGCAGTGAGTCTACTAGCGGGAGGGCCATCAATGAGCAGTTCTTC.

This chain joins TRBV2 and TRBJ2-7; TRBD2 agrees at 7 bases. Germline V gene lookup returns CDR1 SNHLY and CDR2 FYNNEI. Trimming removed 6 bases from V and 1 base from J; junction bases left unmatched: 9. The CDR3 has 15 amino acids. The CDR3 loop is CASSQDKGLSYEQYF. CDR3 in DNA: TGTGCCAGCAGCCAGGACAAGGGACTATCCTACGAGCAGTACTTC.

This chain uses TRBV6-1 with TRBJ2-1, with no clear D. Trimming left V 5 bases short and J 0 bases short, with 5 bases between. The CDR3 has 13 residues. Germline V CDR1 and CDR2: MNHNS, SASEGT. The CDR3 DNA follows: TGTGCCAGCAGTAAAAGCTCCTACAATGAGCAGTTCTTC. Translating gives CASSKSSYNEQFF.

The V and J genes are TRBV6-5 and TRBJ1-1; TRBD1 might be the D (6 bases). CDR1 is MNHEY and CDR2 is SVGAGI in the germline V gene. V lost 5 bases to trimming and J lost 10 bases, with 17 bases between them. The CDR3 runs to 13 residues. The CDR3 protein is CASSSRDTMRAFF. DNA for the CDR3: TGTGCCAGCAGTAGCCGGGACACAATGCGAGCTTTCTTT.

The chain is built from TRBV11-2 and TRBJ2-5, with no clear D. CDR3 size: 15 residues. V was clipped by 2 bases and J by 5 bases, with 15 bases between them. Germline CDR1 is SGHAT and CDR2 is FQNNGV. This CDR3 reads CASSLMDGPWETQYF. In DNA form, the CDR3 reads TGTGCCAGCAGCTTAATGGACGGGCCCTGGGAGACCCAGTACTTC.

The chain recombines TRBV11-2 with TRBJ1-4; TRBD1 might be the D (5 bases). Germline V CDR1 and CDR2: SGHAT, FQNNGV. The CDR3 runs 15 residues. V dropped 5 bases and J dropped 4 bases, with 14 bases sitting between them. CDR3 nucleotide sequence: TGTGCCAGCAGCCTTCTCGGGACGGGTAATGAAAAACTGTTTTTT. This translates into CASSLLGTGNEKLFF.

The V call is TRBV19, the J call TRBJ1-2; TRBD1 matches 7 bases. Germline V gene data show CDR1 as LNHDA and CDR2 as SQIVND (reference sequence). The CDR3 consists of 15 residues. V lost 5 bases to trimming and J lost 5 bases; unmatched junction nucleotides: 11. CDR3 DNA: TGTGCCAGTAGTTTAAACCGGGACAGAGTGTATGGCTACACCTTC. Amino acid sequence: CASSLNRDRVYGYTF.

CDR3 nucleotides: TGTGCCAGCTCGGAGATGAGAAACACCGGGGAGCTGTTTTTT. Its protein product is CASSEMRNTGELFF. The chain links TRBV18 to TRBJ2-2; no definite D call. Germline values: CDR1 KGHSH, CDR2 LQKENI. This CDR3 is built from 14 residues. Trimming pared 6 bases from V and 2 bases from J, leaving 10 bases between.

V usage is TRBV28 and J usage is TRBJ2-1, with a weak D call TRBD2 (6 bases). The CDR3 has 16 residues. V dropped 6 bases and J dropped 0 bases, with 15 bases sitting between them. Germline-derived CDR1 and CDR2 are MDHEN and SYDVKM. DNA for the CDR3: TGTGCCAGCAGCCCTCCTGGGGGGAGCTCCTACAATGAGCAGTTCTTC. Residues: CASSPPGGSSYNEQFF. Together with reference TRBV28 and TRBJ2-1, the CDR3 gives the full variable domain: DVKVTQSSRYLVKRTGEKVFLECVQDMDHENMFWYRQDPGLGLRLIYFSYDVKMKEKGDIPEGYSVSREKKERFSLILESASTNQTSMYLCASSPPGGSSYNEQFFGPGTRLTVL.

The chain has TRBV30 and TRBJ2-3; 12 bases align to TRBD2. The CDR3 has 18 amino acids. V lost 1 base, J lost 3 bases, and 11 bases stayed unmatched. In germline, CDR1 is GTSNPN, CDR2 SVGIG (reference sequence). CDR3 DNA sequence: TGTGCCTGGAGTGCCTTTTCTAGCGGGAGGGCCGGGACAGATACGCAGTATTTT. It codes for CAWSAFSSGRAGTDTQYF.

V and J are TRBV7-2 and TRBJ2-7; 7 bases align to TRBD1. V was pared by 5 bases and J by 2 bases, with 9 bases of the junction left unmatched. Germline CDR1 is SGHTA and CDR2 is FQGNSA. The length of the CDR3 is 15 residues. Here the CDR3 DNA reads TGTGCCAGCAGCGAAATAAAGGGGGCCCCCTACGAGCAGTACTTC. Its translation is CASSEIKGAPYEQYF.

The J gene is TRBJ2-5, the V gene TRBV7-9, with a weak D call TRBD2 (5 bases). The CDR3 is made up of 16 amino acids. V dropped 3 bases and J dropped 0 bases, with 14 bases sitting between them. CDR1 is SEHNR and CDR2 is FQNEAQ in the germline V gene (reference sequence). The CDR3 bases are TGTGCCAGCAGCTTGGTCGCGGGCCTATACCAAGAGACCCAGTACTTC. It yields the protein CASSLVAGLYQETQYF.

The gene calls are TRBV19 and TRBJ2-7, with TRBD2 as a possible D gene (5 bases). Germline-derived CDR1 and CDR2 are LNHDA and SQIVND (reference sequence). Trimming left V 0 bases short and J 4 bases short, with 7 bases between. The CDR3 is made up of 13 amino acids. The CDR3 DNA reads TGTGCCAGTAGTATAGAGGGAGAGTACGAGCAGTACTTC. It yields the protein CASSIEGEYEQYF.

The rearrangement joins TRBV2 to TRBJ2-3, with a possible D match to TRBD2 (6 bases). Germline CDR1 reads SNHLY; CDR2 reads FYNNEI. Trimming cost V 6 bases and J 7 bases, with 17 bases left between them. The CDR3 is made up of 14 amino acids. Written as DNA, the CDR3 is TGTGCCAGCAGCTCTTTAGGGACTGGAAATACGCAGTATTTT. It encodes CASSSLGTGNTQYF. The complete variable domain, with remaining parts taken from reference TRBV2 and TRBJ2-3, reads EPEVTQTPSHQVTQMGQEVILRCVPISNHLYFYWYRQILGQKVEFLVSFYNNEISEKSEIFDDQFSVERPDGSNFTLKIRSTKLEDSAMYFCASSSLGTGNTQYFGPGTRLTVL.